Sequencing of this T cell receptor (beta chain) was carried out in a study of CD8+ T cells in alopecia areata. This clone has only a few counts. The CDR3 totals 16 residues. CDR1 and CDR2 (germline): PRHDT, FYEKMQ (reference sequence). V lost 1 base, J lost 2 bases, and 9 bases lay in between. Extracted from the samples, RNA was reverse transcribed into cDNA to serve as the sequencing template. The protocol was immunoSEQ multiplex PCR, while the TCRdb copy is restricted to in-frame clones and leaves out a portion. The profile covers under 75,000 clones, with about 44% appearing a single time and about a sixth taken by the ten largest.

The sequence derives from a human donor with alopecia areata. Sequencing was performed on CD8+ T cells sorted from blood, taken at week 0. V is TRBV13 and J is TRBJ2-6; D gene uncertain. The CDR3 loop is CASSLDGSTGANVLTF. CDR3 coding DNA: TGTGCCAGCAGCTTAGACGGTTCGACTGGGGCCAACGTCCTGACTTTC.